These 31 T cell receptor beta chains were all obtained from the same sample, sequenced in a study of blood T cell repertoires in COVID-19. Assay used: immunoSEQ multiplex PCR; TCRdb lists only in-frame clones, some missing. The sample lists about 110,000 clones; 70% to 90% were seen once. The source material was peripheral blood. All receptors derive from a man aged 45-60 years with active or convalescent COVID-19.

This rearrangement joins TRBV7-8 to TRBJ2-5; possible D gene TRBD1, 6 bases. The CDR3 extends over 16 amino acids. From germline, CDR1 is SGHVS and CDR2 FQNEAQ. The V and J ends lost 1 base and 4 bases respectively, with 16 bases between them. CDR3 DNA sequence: TGTGCCAGCAGCTTAGTTGCAGGGGCCTCGAGAGAGACCCAGTACTTC. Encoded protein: CASSLVAGASRETQYF.

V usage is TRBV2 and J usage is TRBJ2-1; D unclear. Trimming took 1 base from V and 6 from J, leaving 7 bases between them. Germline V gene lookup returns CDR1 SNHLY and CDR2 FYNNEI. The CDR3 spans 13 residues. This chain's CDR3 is CASSEGYFNEQFF. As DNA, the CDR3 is TGTGCCAGCAGTGAAGGCTATTTCAATGAGCAGTTCTTC. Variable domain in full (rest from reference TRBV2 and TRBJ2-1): EPEVTQTPSHQVTQMGQEVILRCVPISNHLYFYWYRQILGQKVEFLVSFYNNEISEKSEIFDDQFSVERPDGSNFTLKIRSTKLEDSAMYFCASSEGYFNEQFFGPGTRLTVL.

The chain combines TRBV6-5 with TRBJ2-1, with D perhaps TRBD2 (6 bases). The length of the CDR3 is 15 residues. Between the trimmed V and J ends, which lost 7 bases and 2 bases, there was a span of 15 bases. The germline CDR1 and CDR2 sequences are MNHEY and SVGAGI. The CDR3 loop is CASKHRETPYNEQFF. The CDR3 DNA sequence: TGTGCCAGCAAACACCGGGAGACCCCCTACAATGAGCAGTTCTTC.

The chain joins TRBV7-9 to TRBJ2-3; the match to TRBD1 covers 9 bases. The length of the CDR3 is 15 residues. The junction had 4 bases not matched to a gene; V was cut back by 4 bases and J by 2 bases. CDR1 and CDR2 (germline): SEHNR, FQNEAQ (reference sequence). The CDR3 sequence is CASSSGQGITDTQYF. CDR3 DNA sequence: TGTGCCAGCAGCTCAGGACAGGGGATCACAGATACGCAGTATTTT.

In DNA, the CDR3 is TGTGCCAGCAGTGTTCGCCTAGGGAGCGCAGAGACCCAGTACTTC. Translating gives CASSVRLGSAETQYF. The V call is TRBV2, the J call TRBJ2-5, with D possibly matching TRBD2 (5 bases). The CDR3 spans 15 residues. Trimming removed 4 bases from V and 4 bases from J, with 16 bases in between. Per germline, CDR1 SNHLY and CDR2 FYNNEI.

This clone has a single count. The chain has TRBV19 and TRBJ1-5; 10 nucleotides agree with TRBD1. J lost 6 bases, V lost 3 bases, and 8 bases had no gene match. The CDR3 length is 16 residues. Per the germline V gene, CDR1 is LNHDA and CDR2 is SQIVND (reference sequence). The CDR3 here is CASSITGTGVRQPQHF. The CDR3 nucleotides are TGTGCCAGTAGTATTACCGGGACAGGGGTTCGTCAGCCCCAGCATTTT.

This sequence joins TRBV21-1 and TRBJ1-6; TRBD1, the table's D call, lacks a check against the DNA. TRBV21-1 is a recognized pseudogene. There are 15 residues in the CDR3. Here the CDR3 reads CASSNRLLGNSPLHF. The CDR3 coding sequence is TGTGCCAGCAGCAACAGGCTTCTTGGTAATTCACCCCTCCACTTT.

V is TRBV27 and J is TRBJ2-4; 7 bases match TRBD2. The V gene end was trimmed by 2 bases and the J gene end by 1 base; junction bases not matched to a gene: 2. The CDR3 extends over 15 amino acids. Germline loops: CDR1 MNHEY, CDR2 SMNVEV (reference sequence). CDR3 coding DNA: TGTGCCAGCAGTTTAGCGGGAGTTGCCAAAAACATTCAGTACTTC. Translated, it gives CASSLAGVAKNIQYF.

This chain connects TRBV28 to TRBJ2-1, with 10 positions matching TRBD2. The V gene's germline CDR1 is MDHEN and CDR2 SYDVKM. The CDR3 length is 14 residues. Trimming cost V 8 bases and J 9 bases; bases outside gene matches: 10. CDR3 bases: TGTGCCAGCGGAATTGGGACTAGCGTCGGTGAGCAGTTCTTC. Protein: CASGIGTSVGEQFF.

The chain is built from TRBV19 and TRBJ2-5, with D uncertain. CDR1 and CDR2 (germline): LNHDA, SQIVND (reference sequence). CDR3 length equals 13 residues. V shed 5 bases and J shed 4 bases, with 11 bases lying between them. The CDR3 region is CASSPSPGETQYF. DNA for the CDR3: TGTGCCAGTAGTCCCAGCCCAGGAGAGACCCAGTACTTC. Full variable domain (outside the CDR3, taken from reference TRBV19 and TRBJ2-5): DGGITQSPKYLFRKEGQNVTLSCEQNLNHDAMYWYRQDPGQGLRLIYYSQIVNDFQKGDIAEGYSVSREKKESFPLTVTSAQKNPTAFYLCASSPSPGETQYFGPGTRLLVL.

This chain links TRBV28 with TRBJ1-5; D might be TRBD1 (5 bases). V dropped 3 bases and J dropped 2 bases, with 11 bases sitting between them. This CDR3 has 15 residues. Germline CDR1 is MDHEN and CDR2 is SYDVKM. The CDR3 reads CASSFRRVGNQPQHF. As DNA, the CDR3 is TGTGCCAGCAGTTTTCGCAGGGTTGGCAATCAGCCCCAGCATTTT.

The CDR3 loop reads CASSPGTIAFF. For the CDR3, the DNA is TGTGCCAGTAGTCCCGGGACTATTGCTTTCTTT. This chain links TRBV19 with TRBJ1-1; maybe TRBD1 (5 bases). Germline CDR1 LNHDA, CDR2 SQIVND (reference sequence). V gave up 5 bases and J gave up 11 bases, with 12 bases separating them. This CDR3 spans 11 amino acids.

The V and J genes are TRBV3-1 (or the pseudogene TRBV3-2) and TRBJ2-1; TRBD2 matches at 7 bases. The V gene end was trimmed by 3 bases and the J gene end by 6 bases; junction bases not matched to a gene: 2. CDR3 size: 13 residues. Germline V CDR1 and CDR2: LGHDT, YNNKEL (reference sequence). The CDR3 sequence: CASSQGTINEQFF. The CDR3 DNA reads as TGTGCCAGCAGCCAGGGGACTATCAATGAGCAGTTCTTC.

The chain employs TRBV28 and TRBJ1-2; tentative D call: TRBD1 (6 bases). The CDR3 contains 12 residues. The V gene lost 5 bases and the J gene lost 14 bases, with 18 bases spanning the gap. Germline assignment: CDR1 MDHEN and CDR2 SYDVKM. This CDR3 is CASSLPRQQGTF. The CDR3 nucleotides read TGTGCCAGCAGTCTGCCCAGACAACAGGGAACCTTC.

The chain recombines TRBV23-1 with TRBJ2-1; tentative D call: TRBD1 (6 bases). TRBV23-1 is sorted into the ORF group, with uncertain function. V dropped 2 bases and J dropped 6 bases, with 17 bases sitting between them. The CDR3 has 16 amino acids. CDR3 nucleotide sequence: TGCGCCAGCAGTCAAAACCGAGGACAGCTTTGCAATGAGCAGTTCTTC. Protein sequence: CASSQNRGQLCNEQFF.

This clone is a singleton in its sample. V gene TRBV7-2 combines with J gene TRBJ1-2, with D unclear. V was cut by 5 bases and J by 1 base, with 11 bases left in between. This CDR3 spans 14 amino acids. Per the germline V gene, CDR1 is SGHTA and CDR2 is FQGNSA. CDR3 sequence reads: CASSQPGFNYGYTF. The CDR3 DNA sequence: TGTGCCAGCAGCCAACCCGGGTTTAACTATGGCTACACCTTC.

In nucleotides, the CDR3 is TGTGCCAGCAGCCCGCTGGCGGGGGGCGAGACCTATGGCTACACCTTC. The encoded protein is CASSPLAGGETYGYTF. This chain links TRBV5-6 with TRBJ1-2; tentative D call: TRBD1 (6 bases). This CDR3 comprises 16 residues. CDR1 and CDR2 from the germline V gene are SGHDT and YYEEEE. With 4 bases removed from V and 4 bases from J, the gap between germline ends came to 20 bases.

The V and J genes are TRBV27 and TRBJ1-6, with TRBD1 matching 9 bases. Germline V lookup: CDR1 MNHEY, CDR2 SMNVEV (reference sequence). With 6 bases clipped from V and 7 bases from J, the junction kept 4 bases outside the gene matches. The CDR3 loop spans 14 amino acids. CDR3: CASRWGQGNSPLHF. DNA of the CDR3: TGTGCCAGCAGGTGGGGACAGGGAAATTCACCCCTCCACTTT.

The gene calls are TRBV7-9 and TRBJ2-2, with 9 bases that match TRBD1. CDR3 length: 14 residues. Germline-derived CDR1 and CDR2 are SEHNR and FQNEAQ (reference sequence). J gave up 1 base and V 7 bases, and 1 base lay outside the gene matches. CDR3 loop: CASTGQGNTGELFF. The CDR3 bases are TGTGCCAGCACGGGACAGGGGAACACCGGGGAGCTGTTTTTT.

In DNA, the CDR3 is TGTGCCAGCAGCGTACCGGCCAGGGGGAAGGAGGACTATGGCTACACCTTC. It yields the protein CASSVPARGKEDYGYTF. The chain couples TRBV9 to TRBJ1-2; 7 bases agree with TRBD1. Germline V gene lookup returns CDR1 SGDLS and CDR2 YYNGEE. The CDR3 length is 17 residues. The J segment lost 3 bases and the V segment lost 1 base, leaving 12 bases of the junction unmatched.

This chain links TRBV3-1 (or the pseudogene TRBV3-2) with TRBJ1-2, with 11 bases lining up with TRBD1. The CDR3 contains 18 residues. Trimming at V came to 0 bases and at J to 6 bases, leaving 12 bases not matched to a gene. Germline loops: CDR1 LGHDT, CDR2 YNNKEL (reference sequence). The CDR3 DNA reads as TGTGCCAGCAGCCAAGAAGAAGGTTGGACAGGGGGCTCTAATGGCTACACCTTC. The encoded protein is CASSQEEGWTGGSNGYTF.

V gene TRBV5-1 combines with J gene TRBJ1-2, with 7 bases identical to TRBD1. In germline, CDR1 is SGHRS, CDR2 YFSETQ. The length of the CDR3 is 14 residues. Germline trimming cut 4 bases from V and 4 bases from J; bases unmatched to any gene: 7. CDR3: CASSPTGATYGYTF. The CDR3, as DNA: TGCGCCAGCAGCCCCACAGGGGCAACCTATGGCTACACCTTC. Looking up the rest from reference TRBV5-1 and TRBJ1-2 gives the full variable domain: KAGVTQTPRYLIKTRGQQVTLSCSPISGHRSVSWYQQTPGQGLQFLFEYFSETQRNKGNFPGRFSGRQFSNSRSEMNVSTLELGDSALYLCASSPTGATYGYTFGSGTRLTVV.

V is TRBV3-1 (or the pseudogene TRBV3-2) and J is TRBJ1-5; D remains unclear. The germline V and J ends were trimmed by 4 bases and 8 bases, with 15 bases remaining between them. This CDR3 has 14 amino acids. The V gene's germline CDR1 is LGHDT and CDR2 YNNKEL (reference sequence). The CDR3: CASSREGDMKPQHF. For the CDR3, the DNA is TGTGCCAGCAGCCGGGAGGGAGATATGAAGCCCCAGCATTTT.

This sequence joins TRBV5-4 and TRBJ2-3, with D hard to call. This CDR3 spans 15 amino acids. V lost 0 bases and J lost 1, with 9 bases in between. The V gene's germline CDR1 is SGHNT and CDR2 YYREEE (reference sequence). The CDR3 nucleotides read TGTGCCAGCAGCTTGGGTAATACTGGCACAGATACGCAGTATTTT. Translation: CASSLGNTGTDTQYF.

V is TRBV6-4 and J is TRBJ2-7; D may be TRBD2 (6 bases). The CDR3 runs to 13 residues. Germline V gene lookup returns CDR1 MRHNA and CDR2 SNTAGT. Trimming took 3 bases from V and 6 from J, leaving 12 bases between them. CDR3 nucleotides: TGTGCCAGCAGTGAGGAGGCGGAGGGCGAGCAGTACTTC. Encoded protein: CASSEEAEGEQYF.

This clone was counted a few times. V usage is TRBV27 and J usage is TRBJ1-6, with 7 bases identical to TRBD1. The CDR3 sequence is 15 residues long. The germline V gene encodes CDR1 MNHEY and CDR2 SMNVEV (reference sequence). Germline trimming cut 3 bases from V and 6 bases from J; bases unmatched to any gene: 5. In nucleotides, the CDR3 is TGTGCCAGCAGTTTTACAGGGGCCTTTAATTCACCCCTCCACTTT. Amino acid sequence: CASSFTGAFNSPLHF.

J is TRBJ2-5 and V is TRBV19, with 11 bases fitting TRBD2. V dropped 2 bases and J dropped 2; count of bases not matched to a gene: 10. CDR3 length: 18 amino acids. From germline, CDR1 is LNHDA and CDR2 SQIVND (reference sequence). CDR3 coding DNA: TGTGCCAGTAGTATAAGGCGGACTAGCGGGTTACTTCAAGAGACCCAGTACTTC. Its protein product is CASSIRRTSGLLQETQYF.

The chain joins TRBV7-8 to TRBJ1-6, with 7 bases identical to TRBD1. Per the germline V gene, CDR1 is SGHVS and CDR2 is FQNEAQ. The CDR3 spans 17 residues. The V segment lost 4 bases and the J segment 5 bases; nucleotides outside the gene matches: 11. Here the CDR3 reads CASSYEGARGHNSPLHF. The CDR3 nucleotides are TGTGCCAGCAGCTACGAGGGGGCGCGGGGACATAATTCACCCCTCCACTTT.

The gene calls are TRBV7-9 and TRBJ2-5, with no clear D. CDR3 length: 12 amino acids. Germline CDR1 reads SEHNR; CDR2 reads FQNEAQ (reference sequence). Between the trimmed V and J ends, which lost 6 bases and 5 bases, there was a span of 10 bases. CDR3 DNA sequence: TGTGCCAGCAGATCGTTCGGGGAGACCCAGTACTTC. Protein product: CASRSFGETQYF. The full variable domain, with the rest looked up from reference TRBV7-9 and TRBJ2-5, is DTGVSQNPRHKITKRGQNVTFRCDPISEHNRLYWYRQTLGQGPEFLTYFQNEAQLEKSRLLSDRFSAERPKGSFSTLEIQRTEQGDSAMYLCASRSFGETQYFGPGTRLLVL.

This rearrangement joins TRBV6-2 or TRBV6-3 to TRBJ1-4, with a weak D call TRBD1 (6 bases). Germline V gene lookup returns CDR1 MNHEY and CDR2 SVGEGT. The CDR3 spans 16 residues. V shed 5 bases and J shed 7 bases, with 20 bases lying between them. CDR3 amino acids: CASSRLIRGAFEKLFF. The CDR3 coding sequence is TGTGCCAGCAGTCGCTTGATCCGGGGGGCGTTTGAAAAACTGTTTTTT.

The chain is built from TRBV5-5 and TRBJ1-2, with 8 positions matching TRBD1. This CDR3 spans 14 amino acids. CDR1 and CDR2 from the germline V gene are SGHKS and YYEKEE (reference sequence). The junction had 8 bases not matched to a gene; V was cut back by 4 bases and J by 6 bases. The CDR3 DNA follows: TGTGCCAGCAGCACTCGACAGGGGTTACATGGCTACACCTTC. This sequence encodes CASSTRQGLHGYTF. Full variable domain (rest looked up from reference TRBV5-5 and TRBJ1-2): DAGVTQSPTHLIKTRGQQVTLRCSPISGHKSVSWYQQVLGQGPQFIFQYYEKEERGRGNFPDRFSARQFPNYSSELNVNALLLGDSALYLCASSTRQGLHGYTFGSGTRLTVV.